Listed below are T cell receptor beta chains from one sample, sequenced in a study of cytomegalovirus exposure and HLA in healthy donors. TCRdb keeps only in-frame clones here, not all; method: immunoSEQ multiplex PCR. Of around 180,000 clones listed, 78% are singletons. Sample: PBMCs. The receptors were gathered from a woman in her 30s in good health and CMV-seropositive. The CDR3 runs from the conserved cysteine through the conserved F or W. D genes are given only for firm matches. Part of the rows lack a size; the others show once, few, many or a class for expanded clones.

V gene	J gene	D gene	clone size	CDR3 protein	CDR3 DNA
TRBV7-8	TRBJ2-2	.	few	CASRETGIGTGELFF	TGTGCCAGCCGTGAAACAGGGATAGGAACCGGGGAGCTGTTTTTT
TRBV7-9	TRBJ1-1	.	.	CASSRTGGAFF	TGTGCCAGCAGCCGAACGGGAGGAGCTTTCTTT
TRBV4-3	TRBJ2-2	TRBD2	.	CASSQDQGTSGGYTGELFF	TGCGCCAGCAGCCAAGATCAGGGGACTAGCGGGGGTTACACCGGGGAGCTGTTTTTT
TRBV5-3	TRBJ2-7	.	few	CARSLIPRDKDEQYF	TGTGCCAGAAGCTTGATCCCCAGGGATAAGGACGAGCAGTACTTC
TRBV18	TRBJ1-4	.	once	CASSPSFF	TGTGCCAGCTCACCTAGCTTTTTT
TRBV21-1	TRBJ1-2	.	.	CASSKAGGQINYGYTF	TGTGCCAGCAGCAAAGCAGGGGGACAGATAAACTATGGCTACACCTTC
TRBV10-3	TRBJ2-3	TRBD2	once	CATGGGGFTDAQYF	TGTGCCACCGGGGGGGGTGGGTTCACAGATGCGCAGTATTTT
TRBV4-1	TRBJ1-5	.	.	CASSQVAGLLNQPQHF	TGCGCCAGCAGCCAAGTCGCTGGGCTTCTCAATCAGCCCCAGCATTTT
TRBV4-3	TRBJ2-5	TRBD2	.	CASSQDRLAGEETQYF	TGCGCCAGCAGCCAAGATAGGCTAGCGGGGGAAGAGACCCAGTACTTC
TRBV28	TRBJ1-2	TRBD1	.	CASSPIGGNYGYTF	TGTGCCAGCAGTCCCATAGGGGGCAACTATGGCTACACCTTC
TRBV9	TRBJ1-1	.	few	CASSVSGGGISEAFF	TGTGCCAGCAGCGTAAGCGGCGGGGGGATCTCTGAAGCTTTCTTT
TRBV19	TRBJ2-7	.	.	CASGRGGNYEQYF	TGTGCCAGTGGCCGAGGAGGAAACTACGAGCAGTACTTC
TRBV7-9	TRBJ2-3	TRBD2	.	CASSSGTRTDTQYF	TGTGCCAGCAGCTCCGGGACTAGGACAGATACGCAGTATTTT
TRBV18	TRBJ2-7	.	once	CASSHGAGRLPYEQYF	TGTGCCAGCTCGCATGGCGCGGGACGGCTCCCCTACGAGCAGTACTTC
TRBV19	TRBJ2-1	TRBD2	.	CASSIGLSGSLSYNEQFF	TGTGCCAGTAGTATAGGTCTTAGCGGGAGCCTCTCCTACAATGAGCAGTTCTTC
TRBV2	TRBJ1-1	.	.	CASTVGGGGNTEAFF	TGTGCCAGCACCGTGGGCGGCGGAGGGAACACTGAAGCTTTCTTT
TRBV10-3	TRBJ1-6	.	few	CAISDNGGHYSPLHF	TGTGCCATCAGTGACAACGGGGGGCACTATTCACCCCTCCACTTT
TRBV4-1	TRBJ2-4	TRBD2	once	CASSQDFREGVSKNIQYF	TGCGCCAGCAGCCAAGATTTTAGGGAGGGCGTCTCGAAAAACATTCAGTACTTC
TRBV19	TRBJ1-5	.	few	CASSTFGPQHF	TGTGCCAGTAGTACCTTCGGGCCCCAGCATTTT
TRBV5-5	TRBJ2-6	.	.	CASSLAGANVLTF	TGTGCCAGCAGCTTGGCAGGGGCCAACGTCCTGACTTTC
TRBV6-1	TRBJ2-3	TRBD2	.	CASSAGLAGGKDTQYF	TGTGCCAGCAGTGCTGGACTAGCGGGAGGGAAAGATACGCAGTATTTT
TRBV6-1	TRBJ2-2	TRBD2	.	CASRTSPRTGELFF	TGTGCCAGCAGGACTAGCCCCCGCACCGGGGAGCTGTTTTTT
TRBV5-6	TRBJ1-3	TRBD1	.	CASSRYRDRSGNTIYF	TGTGCCAGCAGCCGCTACCGGGACAGATCTGGAAACACCATATATTTT
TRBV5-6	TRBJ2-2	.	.	CASSLLANTGELFF	TGTGCCAGCAGCTTATTAGCGAACACCGGGGAGCTGTTTTTT
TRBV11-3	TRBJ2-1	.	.	CASSLDRGFF	TGTGCCAGCAGCTTAGATAGAGGGTTCTTC
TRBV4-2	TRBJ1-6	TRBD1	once	CASSQDFRGQSPLHF	TGTGCCAGCAGCCAAGACTTTAGGGGGCAGTCACCCCTCCACTTT
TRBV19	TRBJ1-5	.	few	CASSSVFGVSNQPQHF	TGTGCCAGTAGTAGTGTATTCGGGGTTAGCAATCAGCCCCAGCATTTT
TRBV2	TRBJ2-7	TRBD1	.	CAATGGSVYEQYF	TGTGCCGCCACAGGGGGCAGCGTCTACGAGCAGTACTTC
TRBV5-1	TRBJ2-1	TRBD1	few	CASSYDRGGYNEQFF	TGCGCCAGCAGTTATGACAGGGGTGGATACAATGAGCAGTTCTTC
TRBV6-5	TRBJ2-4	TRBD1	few	CASREYRGADIQYF	TGTGCCAGCAGGGAATACAGGGGGGCCGACATTCAGTACTTC
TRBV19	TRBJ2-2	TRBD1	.	CASSIVTGAGELFF	TGTGCCAGTAGTATTGTGACAGGGGCCGGGGAGCTGTTTTTT
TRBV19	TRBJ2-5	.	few	CASSKGRYQETQYF	TGTGCCAGTAGTAAAGGGAGGTACCAAGAGACCCAGTACTTC
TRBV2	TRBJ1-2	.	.	CASSGGRTGPGYTF	TGTGCCAGCAGTGGGGGCAGAACTGGGCCTGGCTACACCTTC
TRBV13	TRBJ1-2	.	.	CASSLATVFGYTF	TGTGCCAGCAGCTTAGCGACAGTTTTTGGCTACACCTTC
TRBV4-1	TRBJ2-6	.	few	CASSGSAGSGANVLTF	TGCGCCAGCAGCGGCAGTGCGGGCTCTGGGGCCAACGTCCTGACTTTC
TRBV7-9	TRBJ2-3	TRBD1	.	CASSLGRTGGTDTQYF	TGTGCCAGCAGCTTAGGCCGGACAGGGGGCACAGATACGCAGTATTTT
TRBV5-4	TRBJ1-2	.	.	CASSVEGQYYGYTF	TGTGCCAGCAGCGTCGAGGGTCAGTACTATGGCTACACCTTC
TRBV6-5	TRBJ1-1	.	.	CASSKTGEAFF	TGTGCCAGCAGTAAGACAGGTGAAGCTTTCTTT
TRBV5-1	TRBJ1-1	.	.	CASSMDILNTEAFF	TGCGCCAGCTCCATGGACATATTGAACACTGAAGCTTTCTTT
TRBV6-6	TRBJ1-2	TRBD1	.	CASSPNRGRNYGYTF	TGTGCCAGCAGTCCCAACAGGGGGAGGAACTATGGCTACACCTTC
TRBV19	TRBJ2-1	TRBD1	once	CASSTLDREGEQFF	TGTGCCAGTAGTACCCTTGACAGGGAAGGTGAGCAGTTCTTC
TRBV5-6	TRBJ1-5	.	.	CASSLKAGSNQPQHF	TGTGCCAGCAGCTTGAAGGCAGGGTCAAACCAGCCCCAGCATTTT
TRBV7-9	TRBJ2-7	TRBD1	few	CASSDRRQGSYEQYF	TGTGCCAGCAGCGATCGTCGACAGGGATCGTACGAGCAGTACTTC
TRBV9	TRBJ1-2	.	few	CASSGPGARDYGYTF	TGTGCCAGCAGCGGACCAGGGGCCCGGGACTATGGCTACACCTTC
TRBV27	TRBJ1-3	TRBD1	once	CASSPTGVSSGNTIYF	TGTGCCAGCAGTCCGACAGGGGTGTCCTCTGGAAACACCATATATTTT
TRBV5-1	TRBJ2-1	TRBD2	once	CASQGLADYNEQFF	TGCGCCAGCCAAGGACTAGCAGACTACAATGAGCAGTTCTTC
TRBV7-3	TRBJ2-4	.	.	CASSSEVGRNIQYF	TGTGCCAGCAGCTCCGAGGTGGGGAGGAACATTCAGTACTTC
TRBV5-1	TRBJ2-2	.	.	CASAPAGVVTGELFF	TGCGCCAGCGCTCCGGCAGGGGTCGTGACCGGGGAGCTGTTTTTT
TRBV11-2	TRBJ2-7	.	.	CASSLAFPLNEQYF	TGTGCCAGCAGCTTAGCCTTCCCCCTAAACGAGCAGTACTTC
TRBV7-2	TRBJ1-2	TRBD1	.	CASSFRTGGYGYTF	TGTGCCAGCAGCTTTCGGACAGGGGGCTATGGCTACACCTTC
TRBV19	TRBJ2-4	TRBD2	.	CASTLAGAKNIQYF	TGTGCCAGTACCCTAGCGGGAGCCAAAAACATTCAGTACTTC
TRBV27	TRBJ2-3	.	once	CASSLLGRPDTQYF	TGTGCCAGCAGTTTATTGGGGAGACCAGATACGCAGTATTTT
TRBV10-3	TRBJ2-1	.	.	CAISAIDSRNYNEQFF	TGTGCCATCAGTGCGATTGACTCTCGGAATTACAATGAGCAGTTCTTC